This entry is about one T cell receptor (beta chain). The study drew participants aged about 18 to 89 years from some 25 US areas. Participants in the exposed group had met a COVID-19 case in the 2 weeks before joining the study. V lost 0 bases to trimming and J lost 3 bases, with 9 bases between them. The CDR3 extends over 15 amino acids. Germline-derived CDR1 and CDR2 are LNHNV and YYDKDF (reference sequence). Original analysis: Quantification of nucleated cells was approximated via reference gene primer amplification. Libraries were prepared by immunoSEQ multiplex PCR; TCRdb keeps only in-frame clonotypes and omits some of them. V and J calls and clone size are those listed in that table; D and trimming were worked out from the DNA. This table has 300,000 to 400,000 clones, less than 85% appearing once. The record originates from a study of blood T cell repertoires in COVID-19.

This clonotype originated in a woman in her 30s who had been exposed to COVID-19. Sequences were obtained from PBMCs or T cells enriched from blood (not recorded which). The chain joins TRBV15 to TRBJ1-5; a weak D match, TRBD1 (5 bases). The CDR3, as DNA: TGTGCCACCAGCAGAGAATCAGGGATCAATCAGCCCCAGCATTTT. Its protein product is CATSRESGINQPQHF.